The rows below give T cell receptor beta chains drawn from one sample of a study of cytomegalovirus exposure and HLA in healthy donors. Using immunoSEQ multiplex PCR, the repertoire was profiled, and TCRdb retains in-frame clones only, with some absent. The sample carries about 97,000 clones, approximately 85% recorded once. Material: PBMCs. The receptors stem from a man aged 35 to 55 in good health and CMV-seropositive. Both conserved end residues are part of each CDR3. A D gene is named only where the DNA matches it firmly. Clone size is shown for a subset of rows, as once, few, many or a class of expanded clone.

TRBD1	TRBV5-4	many	TRBJ2-3	CASSFGTGATDTQYF	TGTGCCAGCAGCTTTGGGACAGGGGCGACAGATACGCAGTATTTT
.	TRBV7-9	.	TRBJ1-2	CASSLALRQPRDGYTF	TGTGCCAGCAGCTTAGCGCTACGACAGCCGAGAGATGGCTACACCTTC
.	TRBV5-1	once	TRBJ2-1	CASSFPLSSYNEQFF	TGCGCCAGCAGCTTTCCACTGAGCTCCTACAATGAGCAGTTCTTC
.	TRBV28	.	TRBJ1-3	CASSLAAGASGNTIYF	TGTGCCAGCAGTTTAGCCGCAGGGGCCTCTGGAAACACCATATATTTT
TRBD2	TRBV5-1	.	TRBJ2-5	CASSLASGGAETQYF	TGCGCCAGCAGCTTGGCTAGCGGGGGGGCTGAGACCCAGTACTTC
.	TRBV6-5	.	TRBJ2-2	CASSYKASITGELFF	TGTGCCAGCAGTTACAAAGCTAGCATCACCGGGGAGCTGTTTTTT
.	TRBV6-1	.	TRBJ2-1	CASSVSNTGWQFF	TGTGCCAGCAGTGTTTCAAACACAGGTTGGCAGTTCTTC
.	TRBV5-1	.	TRBJ1-1	CASSLWGLGTEAFF	TGCGCCAGCAGCTTATGGGGACTAGGCACTGAAGCTTTCTTT
.	TRBV5-5	.	TRBJ2-7	CASSTGLSEQYF	TGTGCCAGCAGCACCGGACTAAGCGAGCAGTACTTC
.	TRBV10-3	few	TRBJ1-5	CAIGATGPAQPQHF	TGTGCCATCGGAGCCACCGGTCCCGCTCAGCCCCAGCATTTT
.	TRBV6-1	few	TRBJ1-4	CASSETRGGNEKLFF	TGTGCCAGCAGTGAAACCCGAGGGGGTAATGAAAAACTGTTTTTT
TRBD2	TRBV30	.	TRBJ2-1	CAWSVPSRGGRGEQFF	TGTGCCTGGAGTGTACCCTCCCGGGGGGGCCGGGGTGAGCAGTTCTTC
.	TRBV5-1	.	TRBJ2-6	CASSFEGIGAGANGLTF	TGCGCCAGCAGCTTTGAAGGAATTGGGGCTGGGGCCAACGGCCTGACTTTC
.	TRBV4-1	few	TRBJ1-1	CASSPRQGLGTEAFF	TGCGCCAGCAGCCCCAGGCAGGGGCTTGGCACTGAAGCTTTCTTT
.	TRBV29-1	.	TRBJ2-2	CSVSPTGNTGELFF	TGCAGCGTCAGCCCGACAGGAAACACCGGGGAGCTGTTTTTT
.	TRBV7-6	.	TRBJ2-1	CASSLDDIYNEQFF	TGTGCCAGCAGCTTAGACGACATCTACAATGAGCAGTTCTTC
TRBD1	TRBV4-1	.	TRBJ1-5	CASSQVQGGNQPQHF	TGCGCCAGCAGCCAAGTCCAGGGGGGCAATCAGCCCCAGCATTTT
TRBD1	TRBV6-1	.	TRBJ1-2	CASSEQGVSEGYTF	TGTGCCAGCAGTGAGCAGGGGGTTTCGGAGGGCTACACCTTC
.	TRBV2	.	TRBJ2-7	CASTGGGEQYF	TGTGCCAGCACCGGCGGCGGCGAGCAGTACTTC
.	TRBV5-1	.	TRBJ2-1	CASSASPLTAGNEQFF	TGCGCCAGCAGCGCCTCGCCATTAACCGCCGGGAATGAGCAGTTCTTC
.	TRBV28	.	TRBJ1-1	CASSLGDLEAFF	TGTGCCAGCAGTTTAGGGGACTTAGAAGCTTTCTTT
.	TRBV28	.	TRBJ1-1	CASSLEMNTEAFF	TGTGCCAGCAGTTTAGAGATGAACACTGAAGCTTTCTTT
.	TRBV29-1	few	TRBJ2-2	CSATLGDGELFF	TGCAGCGCCACCCTCGGGGACGGGGAGCTGTTTTTT
TRBD1	TRBV2	.	TRBJ2-1	CASSLRGQGINEQFF	TGTGCCAGCAGTCTTCGGGGACAGGGTATTAATGAGCAGTTCTTC
.	TRBV6-1	.	TRBJ1-2	CASRQGDYGYTF	TGTGCCAGCAGACAGGGTGACTATGGCTACACCTTC
.	TRBV2	.	TRBJ2-7	CASREYEQYF	TGTGCCAGCAGGGAGTACGAGCAGTACTTC
.	TRBV11-3	few	TRBJ2-7	CASSSSLHEQYF	TGTGCCAGCAGCAGTAGCTTGCACGAGCAGTACTTC
TRBD1	TRBV2	once	TRBJ1-5	CASSLGMGQGNQPQHF	TGTGCCAGCAGCCTAGGGATGGGACAGGGGAATCAGCCCCAGCATTTT
.	TRBV30	.	TRBJ2-5	CAWSVGGAGGETQYF	TGTGCCTGGAGTGTAGGGGGGGCCGGAGGGGAGACCCAGTACTTC
.	TRBV27	.	TRBJ1-1	CASSFAGVETEAFF	TGTGCCAGCAGTTTCGCGGGGGTAGAAACTGAAGCTTTCTTT
.	TRBV28	.	TRBJ1-3	CASSSPGVSGNTIYF	TGTGCCAGCTCCTCACCGGGAGTCTCTGGAAACACCATATATTTT
.	TRBV6-5	.	TRBJ1-1	CASSSGPPDEAFF	TGTGCCAGCAGTTCTGGCCCCCCTGATGAAGCTTTCTTT
.	TRBV19	.	TRBJ2-6	CASREEGANVLTF	TGTGCCAGTAGGGAGGAGGGGGCCAACGTCCTGACTTTC
.	TRBV12-1	.	TRBJ1-1	CASVASGNRQNTEAFF	.
.	TRBV12-1	.	TRBJ1-1	CASTTGRHTEAFF	TGTGCCAGCACTACGGGGAGGCACACTGAAGCTTTCTTT
TRBD1	TRBV10-2	.	TRBJ1-2	CASSPIGQDYGYTF	TGCGCCAGCAGCCCAATAGGACAGGACTATGGCTACACCTTC
TRBD1	TRBV30	.	TRBJ1-2	CAWSLGQAYGYTF	TGTGCCTGGAGTCTGGGACAGGCCTATGGCTACACCTTC
TRBD1	TRBV6-6	.	TRBJ1-3	CASSRTGDTGNTIYF	TGTGCCAGCAGTCGCACAGGGGATACTGGAAACACCATATATTTT
TRBD2	TRBV10-2	.	TRBJ2-7	CASVLAGGPNEQYF	TGCGCCAGCGTATTAGCGGGAGGGCCGAACGAGCAGTACTTC
.	TRBV28	.	TRBJ1-1	CASSSDRRGIWAFF	TGTGCCAGCAGCTCGGACAGACGGGGAATTTGGGCTTTCTTT
.	TRBV27	.	TRBJ1-5	CASRPGSRGDQPQHF	TGTGCCAGCAGGCCGGGGTCGAGAGGAGATCAGCCCCAGCATTTT
TRBD1	TRBV5-4	.	TRBJ2-1	CASSSRDRGYNEQFF	TGTGCCAGCAGCTCCCGGGACAGGGGCTACAATGAGCAGTTCTTC
TRBD1	TRBV19	.	TRBJ2-1	CASSIDPGQGRNEQFF	TGTGCCAGTAGTATAGATCCAGGACAGGGGAGGAATGAGCAGTTCTTC
TRBD2	TRBV10-3	.	TRBJ2-3	CAISGLAGDTQYF	TGTGCCATCAGTGGACTAGCGGGAGATACGCAGTATTTT
TRBD1	TRBV28	few	TRBJ2-7	CASSDDRVKYYF	TGTGCCAGCAGCGATGACAGGGTGAAGTACTACTTC
.	TRBV28	.	TRBJ1-5	CASSTTAKTQHF	TGTGCCAGCAGTACGACAGCTAAAACCCAGCATTTT
.	TRBV4-1	.	TRBJ2-7	CASSQDRSYEQYF	TGCGCCAGCAGCCAAGACAGGTCCTACGAGCAGTACTTC
.	TRBV5-6	.	TRBJ1-1	CASSQTGIGQAEAFF	TGTGCCAGCAGCCAGACAGGTATTGGGCAGGCTGAAGCTTTCTTT
.	TRBV28	.	TRBJ1-3	CASSSGYPSGNTIYF	TGTGCCAGCAGCTCAGGGTACCCCTCTGGAAACACCATATATTTT
TRBD1	TRBV5-4	few	TRBJ1-2	CASSRGQIYGYTF	TGTGCCAGCAGCCGGGGACAGATCTATGGCTACACCTTC
.	TRBV6-1	.	TRBJ2-2	CASSERRQAGELFF	TGTGCCAGCAGTGAGCGACGACAGGCCGGGGAGCTGTTTTTT
.	TRBV12-5	.	TRBJ1-1	CASGLVIGGSEAFF	TGTGCTAGTGGTTTGGTAATCGGGGGGTCTGAAGCTTTCTTT
TRBD1	TRBV11-3	.	TRBJ1-1	CASSPGGMNTEAFF	TGTGCCAGCAGCCCAGGGGGGATGAACACTGAAGCTTTCTTT